These 12 T cell receptor beta chains were all obtained from the same sample, sequenced in a study of T cell repertoires in cytomegalovirus infection. No antigen is known for these receptors. TCRdb redid the calling of the reads with MiXCR, one entry per CDR3 protein. Among 200,000 or so distinct CDR3 sequences listed, around 35% were seen once. The sequencing here drew on CD8+ T cells from cultured PBMCs, taken from culture after CMV antigen stimulation. The receptors here all came from a human donor in good health (CMV status not recorded). Some clones in this sample may be carry-over from other donors' samples.

The chain employs TRBV7-3 and TRBJ2-1, with 7 bases matching TRBD1. V gave up 5 bases and J gave up 10 bases; unmatched junction bases: 8. In germline, CDR1 is SGHTA, CDR2 FQGTGA. This CDR3 comprises 13 residues. The CDR3, as DNA: TGTGCCAGCAGCGTATGGACAGGTGAAGAGCAGTTCTTC. Protein: CASSVWTGEEQFF.

This clonotype was detected only once. The chain recombines TRBV7-4 with TRBJ2-2, with 7 bases identical to TRBD2. Germline V lookup: CDR1 SGHVT, CDR2 SQSDAQ. The trim removed 3 bases at V and 1 base at J, leaving 8 bases unmatched. The CDR3 sequence is 17 residues long. Here the CDR3 DNA reads TGTGCCAGCAGCTTCCTCCCGGGACTAAAGAACACCGGGGAGCTGTTTTTT. Translation: CASSFLPGLKNTGELFF.

V is TRBV7-9 and J is TRBJ2-1, with 9 bases fitting TRBD1. The CDR3 loop spans 17 amino acids. Germline V gene data show CDR1 as SEHNR and CDR2 as FQNEAQ (reference sequence). The V and J ends lost 1 base and 3 bases, in that order; junction bases with no gene match: 7. The CDR3 DNA reads TGTGCCAGCAGCTTAGGACCGACAGGGGGGAGCTACAATGAGCAGTTCTTC. Translated: CASSLGPTGGSYNEQFF.

The CDR3 region is CSARGQGTGELFF. The CDR3 DNA reads as TGCAGTGCTAGGGGACAGGGAACCGGGGAGCTGTTTTTT. This chain joins TRBV20-1 and TRBJ2-2; 9 bases are a match to TRBD1. The CDR3 runs 13 residues. V lost 3 bases to trimming and J lost 5 bases; unmatched junction nucleotides: 1. Germline CDR1 is DFQATT and CDR2 is SNEGSKA (reference sequence).

The chain combines TRBV4-1 with TRBJ2-1, with a weak D call TRBD2 (5 bases). Looked up from germline, CDR1 is MGHRA and CDR2 is YSYEKL. This CDR3 has 14 amino acids. The V end was cut by 2 bases, the J end by 8 bases, with 13 bases between. The CDR3 sequence: CASSQSLEGYEQFF. CDR3 nucleotides: TGCGCCAGCAGCCAAAGCCTCGAGGGATATGAGCAGTTCTTC.

In its sample, this clonotype was seen a few times. V and J are TRBV28 and TRBJ2-7; D might be TRBD1 (6 bases). This CDR3 has 15 residues. CDR1 is MDHEN and CDR2 is SYDVKM in the germline V gene. The chain's CDR3 is CVIKAYKTGRYEQYF. CDR3 sequence (DNA): TGTGTAATAAAGGCTTACAAGACAGGCCGCTACGAGCAGTACTTC.

V usage is TRBV6-4 and J usage is TRBJ2-1, with TRBD2 identical over 12 bases. Looked up from germline, CDR1 is MRHNA and CDR2 is SNTAGT. V shed 8 bases, J shed 6 bases, and the junction held 11 bases outside the gene matches. This CDR3 spans 16 amino acids. The CDR3 region is CASAWSGTSGPNEQFF. CDR3 nucleotides: TGTGCCAGCGCCTGGAGCGGGACTAGCGGGCCCAATGAGCAGTTCTTC.

In its sample, this clonotype was seen a few times. This chain's CDR3 is CASSLEGAGKPQHF. The DNA of the CDR3 is TGTGCCAGCAGCTTAGAGGGGGCAGGGAAGCCCCAGCATTTT. The gene calls are TRBV7-9 and TRBJ1-5; TRBD1 agrees at 7 bases. The germline V gene encodes CDR1 SEHNR and CDR2 FQNEAQ (reference sequence). The CDR3 runs to 14 residues. J gave up 8 bases and V 1 base, and 5 bases lay outside the gene matches.

This chain connects TRBV19 to TRBJ2-1; 8 nucleotides align to TRBD2. This CDR3 is built from 14 residues. Germline lookup yields CDR1 LNHDA and CDR2 SQIVND (reference sequence). The V gene end was trimmed by 7 bases and the J gene end by 7 bases; junction bases not matched to a gene: 9. The CDR3 sequence is CASKFGGAGNEQFF. The CDR3 DNA sequence: TGTGCCAGTAAATTCGGGGGGGCGGGAAATGAGCAGTTCTTC.

This clonotype has only a few counts. The V and J genes are TRBV7-9 and TRBJ1-1; D might be TRBD1 (5 bases). Germline V lookup: CDR1 SEHNR, CDR2 FQNEAQ (reference sequence). V gave up 5 bases and J gave up 2 bases, with 15 bases separating them. The CDR3 sequence is 15 residues long. DNA of the CDR3: TGTGCCAGCAGCCGTTTAAGACAGCCTAACACTGAAGCTTTCTTT. Protein: CASSRLRQPNTEAFF.

The genes are TRBV5-4 and TRBJ1-6; the match to TRBD1 covers 9 bases. The V and J ends lost 1 base and 7 bases, in that order; junction bases with no gene match: 3. CDR1 and CDR2 (germline): SGHNT, YYREEE (reference sequence). This CDR3 region has 15 residues. CDR3: CASSLNRGQNSPLHF. The CDR3, as DNA: TGTGCCAGCAGCTTGAACAGGGGGCAAAATTCACCCCTCCACTTT.

The chain is built from TRBV7-9 and TRBJ2-1; 10 bases are shared with TRBD2. Germline CDR1 reads SEHNR; CDR2 reads FQNEAQ (reference sequence). V gave up 5 bases and J gave up 6 bases; unmatched junction bases: 13. There are 17 residues in the CDR3. The CDR3 nucleotides read TGTGCCAGCAGCCAACTACTCGCCGGACTAGCGGCCAATGAGCAGTTCTTC. It specifies CASSQLLAGLAANEQFF.